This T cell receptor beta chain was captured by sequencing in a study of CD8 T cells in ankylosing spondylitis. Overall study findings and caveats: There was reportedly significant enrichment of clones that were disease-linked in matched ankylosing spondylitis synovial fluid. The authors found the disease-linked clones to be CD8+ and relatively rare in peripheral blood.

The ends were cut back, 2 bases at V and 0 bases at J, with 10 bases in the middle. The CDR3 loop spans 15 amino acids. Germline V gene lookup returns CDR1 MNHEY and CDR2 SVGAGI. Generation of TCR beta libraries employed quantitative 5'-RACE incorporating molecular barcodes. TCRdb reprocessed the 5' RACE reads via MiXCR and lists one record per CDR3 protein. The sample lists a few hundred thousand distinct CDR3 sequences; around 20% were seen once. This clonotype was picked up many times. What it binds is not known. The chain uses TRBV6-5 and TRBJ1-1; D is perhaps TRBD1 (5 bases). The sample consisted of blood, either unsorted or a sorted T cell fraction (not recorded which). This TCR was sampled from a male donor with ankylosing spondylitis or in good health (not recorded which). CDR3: CASSYRQGLNTEAFF. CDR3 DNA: TGTGCCAGCAGTTACCGTCAGGGCTTGAACACTGAAGCTTTCTTT.